This entry lists 12 T cell receptor beta chains sequenced from one sample in a study of cytomegalovirus exposure and HLA in healthy donors. The PCR contained 60 Vbeta and 13 Jbeta primers. Repertoires were generated with immunoSEQ multiplex PCR, while TCRdb's copy carries only in-frame clones and drops some. Of approximately 120,000 clones listed, about three quarters are singletons. Sequenced material: PBMCs. These TCRs come from a man in his thirties or forties in good health and CMV-seronegative.

This clone has just a few counts. This chain joins TRBV5-1 and TRBJ2-7, with D perhaps matching TRBD1 (6 bases). V was trimmed by 4 bases and J by 2 bases, leaving 13 bases between them. Germline V gene data show CDR1 as SGHRS and CDR2 as YFSETQ. The CDR3 has 14 residues. Here the CDR3 reads CASSRWDKTYEQYF. CDR3 bases: TGCGCCAGCAGCCGCTGGGACAAGACCTACGAGCAGTACTTC.

The genes are TRBV5-4 and TRBJ1-3, with 9 bases matching TRBD1. The J segment lost 4 bases and the V segment lost 9 bases, leaving 8 bases of the junction unmatched. The length of the CDR3 is 14 residues. The V gene's germline CDR1 is SGHNT and CDR2 YYREEE (reference sequence). The CDR3 DNA is TGTGCCACCGGGACAGGGCAATCCGGAAACACCATATATTTT. Translation: CATGTGQSGNTIYF.

J is TRBJ2-6 and V is TRBV7-6; TRBD1 agrees at 10 bases. The length of the CDR3 is 20 residues. Germline assignment: CDR1 SGHVS and CDR2 FNYEAQ. The J segment lost 3 bases and the V segment lost 0 bases, leaving 11 bases of the junction unmatched. The CDR3 sequence: CASSLAGRDRGGSGANVLTF. CDR3 bases: TGTGCCAGCAGCTTAGCGGGTCGGGACAGGGGAGGTAGTGGGGCCAACGTCCTGACTTTC. The full variable domain, its missing parts supplied by reference TRBV7-6 and TRBJ2-6, is GAGVSQSPRYKVTKRGQDVALRCDPISGHVSLYWYRQALGQGPEFLTYFNYEAQQDKSGLPNDRFSAERPEGSISTLTIQRTEQRDSAMYRCASSLAGRDRGGSGANVLTFGAGSRLTVL.

This clone was seen only once. The chain links TRBV10-3 to TRBJ2-1; 9 bases align to TRBD2. V was pared by 0 bases and J by 5 bases, with 8 bases of the junction left unmatched. The CDR3 is 17 amino acids. Germline loops: CDR1 ENHRY, CDR2 SYGVKD. For the CDR3, the DNA is TGTGCCATCAGTGAGTCGGCCGCTAGCGGGGACAACAATGAGCAGTTCTTC. This sequence encodes CAISESAASGDNNEQFF.

The chain uses TRBV5-1 and TRBJ1-5; the match to TRBD1 covers 8 bases. The V gene end was trimmed by 4 bases and the J gene end by 1 base; junction bases not matched to a gene: 10. The CDR3 runs to 17 residues. In germline, CDR1 is SGHRS, CDR2 YFSETQ. DNA for the CDR3: TGCGCCAGCAGCAAAAGGGACAGGAGTAGGAGCAATCAGCCCCAGCATTTT. Translating it yields CASSKRDRSRSNQPQHF.

V is TRBV5-1 and J is TRBJ2-3; tentatively, D is TRBD2 (6 bases). The CDR3 has 15 amino acids. V gave up 2 bases and J gave up 0 bases, with 10 bases separating them. Per germline, CDR1 SGHRS and CDR2 YFSETQ. The CDR3 is CASSFGGVSTDTQYF. CDR3 sequence (DNA): TGCGCCAGCAGCTTTGGCGGGGTTAGCACAGATACGCAGTATTTT.

The V and J genes are TRBV4-3 and TRBJ1-4; 8 bases are shared with TRBD1. J gave up 6 bases and V 5 bases, and 8 bases lay outside the gene matches. Germline CDR1 is LGHNA and CDR2 is YSLEER. The CDR3 has 15 residues. CDR3 coding DNA: TGCGCCAGCAGCTCAGGCGGACAGGGACATGAAAAACTGTTTTTT. This gives the protein CASSSGGQGHEKLFF.

The CDR3 DNA follows: TGCGCCAGCAGCTCCGGACTAGCGGGGGGGCGGGATACGCAGTATTTT. It yields the protein CASSSGLAGGRDTQYF. The V gene is TRBV5-1, the J gene TRBJ2-3; 15 bases map to TRBD2. From germline, CDR1 is SGHRS and CDR2 YFSETQ. The CDR3 length is 16 residues. V lost 3 bases, J lost 6 bases, and 5 bases stayed unmatched.

Of note for this clone: The same CDR3 arises from other DNA sequences in this sample as well. As DNA, the CDR3 is TGTGCCAGCTCAGGGCAGGGGAGCTCTGGAAACACCATATATTTT. Translation: CASSGQGSSGNTIYF. The chain joins TRBV18 to TRBJ1-3; a weak D match, TRBD1 (6 bases). V gave up 5 bases and J gave up 0 bases, with 11 bases separating them. The V gene's germline CDR1 is KGHSH and CDR2 LQKENI. The CDR3 length is 15 residues. The whole variable domain, filled in from reference TRBV18 and TRBJ1-3, reads NAGVMQNPRHLVRRRGQEARLRCSPMKGHSHVYWYRQLPEEGLKFMVYLQKENIIDESGMPKERFSAEFPKEGPSILRIQQVVRGDSAAYFCASSGQGSSGNTIYFGEGSWLTVV.

A remark on this clone: Additional DNA sequences in this sample encode the identical CDR3. The genes are TRBV5-1 and TRBJ1-2; 9 nucleotides agree with TRBD1. The trim removed 0 bases at V and 2 bases at J, leaving 2 bases unmatched. Germline assignment: CDR1 SGHRS and CDR2 YFSETQ. The CDR3 is 15 amino acids. CDR3 sequence: CASSLAGTGNYGYTF. CDR3 sequence (DNA): TGCGCCAGCAGCTTGGCCGGGACAGGGAACTATGGCTACACCTTC.

The rearrangement links TRBV5-4 to TRBJ2-5; a weak D match, TRBD2 (5 bases). Germline V gene lookup returns CDR1 SGHNT and CDR2 YYREEE (reference sequence). The V end was cut by 0 bases, the J end by 4 bases, with 7 bases between. The CDR3 runs 13 residues. The CDR3 protein is CASSLDAGETQYF. In DNA, the CDR3 is TGTGCCAGCAGCTTGGATGCGGGAGAGACCCAGTACTTC.

The chain links TRBV18 to TRBJ1-1; 7 positions agree with TRBD1. CDR1 is KGHSH and CDR2 is LQKENI in the germline V gene. The CDR3 covers 15 residues. V shed 3 bases and J 4 bases; nucleotides not matched to a gene: 8. The CDR3 region has the DNA TGTGCCAGCTCACCTCCGACAGGGATGGCCACTGAAGCTTTCTTT. As protein: CASSPPTGMATEAFF. The full variable domain, its missing parts supplied by reference TRBV18 and TRBJ1-1, is NAGVMQNPRHLVRRRGQEARLRCSPMKGHSHVYWYRQLPEEGLKFMVYLQKENIIDESGMPKERFSAEFPKEGPSILRIQQVVRGDSAAYFCASSPPTGMATEAFFGQGTRLTVV.